The table lists the clone carrying this T cell receptor beta chain with a few counts. J was trimmed by 0 bases and V by 5 bases; bases with no gene match: 10. Germline CDR1 reads SGHTA; CDR2 reads FQGNSA. CDR3 length equals 18 residues. The sample belongs to a study of tumor-infiltrating lymphocytes in localized non-small cell lung cancer. The overall study: Resected tumor was paired with non-adjacent uninvolved lung from the same patient.

TCRdb's table, derived via immunoSEQ multiplex PCR, lists solely in-frame clones and lacks some. This sample has about 24,000 clones, with 50% to 80% found just once. This clonotype originated in a human donor with non-small cell lung cancer. The sequencing input was lung tumor tissue. The rearrangement uses TRBV7-2 and TRBJ2-6; 7 positions match TRBD1. The CDR3 DNA reads as TGTGCCAGCAGCCCCCAGACAGGGCTTAGCTCTGGGGCCAACGTCCTGACTTTC. Translation: CASSPQTGLSSGANVLTF.